This TCR beta chain was obtained from a study of T cells in Graves' hyperthyroidism and ophthalmopathy. Source material for PBMCs was less than 12 ml fresh peripheral blood. This clonotype came up many times. Researchers amplified the TCR beta CDR3 regions from RNA transcripts. TCR CDR3 regions were first amplified by RT-PCR with HTBI primers. TCRdb reprocessed the multiplex PCR reads with MiXCR, giving one entry per CDR3 protein. This table holds approximately 400,000 distinct CDR3 sequences, about 13% found once. Trimming took off 7 bases at V and 7 bases at J, with 19 bases between the two ends. This CDR3 is built from 14 residues. The germline CDR1 and CDR2 sequences are SEHNR and FQNEAQ (reference sequence).

Sequences were obtained from blood. The clonotype originates from a man under 40 with Graves' hyperthyroidism that later progressed to Graves' ophthalmopathy. The chain uses TRBV7-9 and TRBJ2-5; no clear D. The CDR3 bases are TGTGCCAGCACCGCCTTTGACGGCCCTGGGACCCAGTACTTC. As protein: CASTAFDGPGTQYF.